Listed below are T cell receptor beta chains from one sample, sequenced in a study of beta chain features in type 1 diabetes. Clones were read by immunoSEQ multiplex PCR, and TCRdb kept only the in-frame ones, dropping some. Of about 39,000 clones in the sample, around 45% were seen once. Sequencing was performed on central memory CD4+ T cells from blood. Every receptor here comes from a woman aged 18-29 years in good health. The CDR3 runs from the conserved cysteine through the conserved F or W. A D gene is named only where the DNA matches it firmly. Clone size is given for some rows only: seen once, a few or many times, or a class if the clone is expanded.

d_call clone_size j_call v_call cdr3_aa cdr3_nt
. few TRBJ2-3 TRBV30 CAWSDSIFPDTQYF TGTGCCTGGAGTGATAGTATCTTTCCAGATACGCAGTATTTT
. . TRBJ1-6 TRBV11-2 CASSLDRWGLVNSPLHF TGTGCCAGCAGCTTGGATCGATGGGGCCTGGTAAATTCACCCCTCCACTTT
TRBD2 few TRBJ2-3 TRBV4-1 CASSQEHGGAGVADTQYF TGCGCCAGCAGCCAAGAACATGGAGGAGCGGGAGTTGCAGATACGCAGTATTTT
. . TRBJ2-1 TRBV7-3 CASSPSAAYNEQFF TGTGCCAGCAGCCCCAGCGCCGCCTACAATGAGCAGTTCTTC
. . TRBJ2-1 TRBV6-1 CASSGIGQDSYNEQFF TGTGCCAGCAGTGGGATAGGACAAGATTCCTACAATGAGCAGTTCTTC
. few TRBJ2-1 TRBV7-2 CASSLGQNNEQFF TGTGCCAGCAGCTTAGGGCAGAACAATGAGCAGTTCTTC
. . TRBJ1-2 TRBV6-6 CASSPGDIFRDGYTF TGTGCCAGCAGTCCCGGCGACATTTTCAGGGATGGCTACACCTTC
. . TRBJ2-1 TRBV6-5 CASSYFGATSYNEQFF TGTGCCAGCAGTTACTTTGGGGCGACGTCCTACAATGAGCAGTTCTTC
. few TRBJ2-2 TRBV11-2 CASSLGHGELFF TGTGCCAGCAGCTTAGGTCACGGGGAGCTGTTTTTT
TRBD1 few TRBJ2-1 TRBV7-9 CASRFDRGRSEQFF TGTGCCAGCAGATTTGACAGGGGCCGGAGTGAGCAGTTCTTC
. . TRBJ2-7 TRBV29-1 CSVVAGQGGDEQYF TGCAGCGTTGTAGCGGGACAGGGAGGCGACGAGCAGTACTTC
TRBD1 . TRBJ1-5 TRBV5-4 CASSLRLDRDQPQHF TGTGCCAGCAGCTTGAGGCTGGACAGGGACCAGCCCCAGCATTTT
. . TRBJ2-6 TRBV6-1 CASSERGTGANVLTF TGTGCCAGCAGTGAAAGAGGAACTGGGGCCAACGTCCTGACTTTC
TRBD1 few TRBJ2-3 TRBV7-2 CASSPVPGQGAGGTDTQYF TGTGCCAGCAGCCCCGTCCCGGGACAGGGGGCCGGGGGGACAGATACGCAGTATTTT
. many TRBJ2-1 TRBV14 CASSLAGGGNEQFF TGTGCCAGCAGCCTGGCGGGTGGGGGGAATGAGCAGTTCTTC
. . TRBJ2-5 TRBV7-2 CASSLWLGTLVETQYF TGTGCCAGCAGCTTATGGCTTGGGACTCTAGTAGAGACCCAGTACTTC
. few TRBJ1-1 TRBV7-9 CASSPGGGWDTEAFF TGTGCCAGCAGCCCGGGGGGGGGATGGGACACTGAAGCTTTCTTT
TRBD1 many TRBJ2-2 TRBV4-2 CASSQETGHNTGELFF TGTGCCAGCAGCCAAGAGACAGGGCACAACACCGGGGAGCTGTTTTTT
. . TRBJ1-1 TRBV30 CAWSRTASNTEAFF TGTGCCTGGAGTAGGACAGCTTCGAACACTGAAGCTTTCTTT
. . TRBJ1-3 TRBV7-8 CASSLGGGTGNTIYF TGTGCCAGCAGCTTAGGTGGGGGGACTGGAAACACCATATATTTT
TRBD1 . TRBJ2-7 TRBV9 CASSADPGTGAPWGQYF TGCGCCAGCAGCGCCGATCCCGGGACAGGGGCCCCATGGGGGCAGTACTTC
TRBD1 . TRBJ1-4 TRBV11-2 CASSLRRQGGATNEKLFF TGTGCCAGCAGCTTAAGGCGGCAGGGGGGTGCAACTAATGAAAAACTGTTTTTT
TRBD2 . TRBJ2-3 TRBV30 CAWSVRASGPTDTQYF TGTGCCTGGAGTGTACGAGCTAGCGGGCCCACAGATACACAGTATTTT
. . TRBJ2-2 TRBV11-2 CASSLEIARSFGELFF TGTGCCAGCAGCTTAGAGATAGCCCGATCTTTCGGGGAGCTGTTTTTT
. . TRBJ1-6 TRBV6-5 CASSGDRYNSPLHF TGTGCCAGCAGTGGCGACAGATATAATTCACCCCTCCACTTT
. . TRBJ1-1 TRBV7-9 CASSLVHPGDTEAFF TGTGCCAGCAGCTTAGTGCACCCCGGGGACACTGAAGCTTTCTTT
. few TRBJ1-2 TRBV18 CASSPPSGSYGYTF TGTGCCAGCTCACCACCATCAGGTTCCTATGGCTACACCTTC
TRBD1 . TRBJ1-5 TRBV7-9 CASSPGTGEGQPQHF TGTGCCAGCAGCCCCGGGACAGGGGAGGGTCAGCCCCAGCATTTT
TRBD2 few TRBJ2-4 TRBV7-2 CASSFDRTSLQYF TGTGCCAGCAGCTTCGACCGGACTAGCTTGCAGTACTTC
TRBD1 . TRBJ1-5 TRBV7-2 CASSIQGSYSNQPQHF TGTGCCAGCAGCATACAGGGGTCCTATAGCAATCAGCCCCAGCATTTT
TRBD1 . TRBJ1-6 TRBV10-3 CAISRGQDRYNSPLHF TGTGCCATCAGTCGTGGACAGGATAGATATAATTCACCCCTCCACTTT
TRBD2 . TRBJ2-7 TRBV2 CASSTSGSSSYEQYF TGTGCCAGCAGCACTAGCGGGTCTAGCTCCTACGAGCAGTACTTC
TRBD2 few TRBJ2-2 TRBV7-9 CASNPRPGGGPGELFF TGTGCCAGCAACCCCCGGCCTGGGGGGGGTCCCGGGGAGCTGTTTTTT
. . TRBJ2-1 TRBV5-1 CASSLNRDVQFF TGCGCCAGCAGCTTGAACAGGGACGTGCAGTTCTTC
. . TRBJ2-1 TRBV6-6 CASSYSFEGNEQFF TGTGCCAGCAGTTACTCTTTCGAGGGAAATGAGCAGTTCTTC
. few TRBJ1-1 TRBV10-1 CASSVDWQGTEAFF TGCGCCAGCAGTGTGGATTGGCAGGGCACTGAAGCTTTCTTT
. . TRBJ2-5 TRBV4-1 CASSPQRLVETQYF TGCGCCAGCAGCCCCCAGCGGCTTGTGGAGACCCAGTACTTC
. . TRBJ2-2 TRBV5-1 CASSLNRQGGTGELFF TGCGCCAGCAGCTTGAACCGACAGGGAGGAACCGGGGAGCTGTTTTTT
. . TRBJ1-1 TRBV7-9 CASSLQYNTEAFF TGTGCCAGCAGCTTACAGTACAACACTGAAGCTTTCTTT
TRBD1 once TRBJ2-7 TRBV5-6 CASSLGSAGGDEQCF TGTGCCAGCAGCTTGGGGTCGGCAGGGGGCGACGAGCAGTGCTTC
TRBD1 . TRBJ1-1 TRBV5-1 CASSPQGIGTEAFF TGCGCCAGCAGCCCACAGGGGATAGGCACTGAAGCTTTCTTT
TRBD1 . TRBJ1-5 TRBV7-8 CASSPMGQGKRQPQHF TGTGCCAGCAGCCCGATGGGACAGGGAAAGCGTCAGCCCCAGCATTTT
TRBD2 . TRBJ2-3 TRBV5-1 CASSFQRGGLDTQYF TGCGCCAGCAGCTTTCAGCGGGGGGGCCTCGATACGCAGTATTTT
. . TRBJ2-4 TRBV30 CAWRVDGGPKNIQYF TGTGCCTGGAGAGTGGACGGCGGGCCCAAAAACATTCAGTACTTC
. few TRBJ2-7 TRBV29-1 CSVELANEQYF TGCAGCGTTGAACTAGCCAACGAGCAGTACTTC
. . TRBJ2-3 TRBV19 CASNRGSGDTQYF TGTGCCAGTAACCGCGGTTCAGGGGATACGCAGTATTTT
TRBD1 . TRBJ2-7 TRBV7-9 CASSRDRDRGYEQYF TGTGCCAGCAGCAGGGACCGGGACAGGGGCTACGAGCAGTACTTC
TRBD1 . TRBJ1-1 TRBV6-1 CASSSTGVNTEAFF TGTGCCAGCAGTTCAACAGGGGTGAACACTGAAGCTTTCTTT
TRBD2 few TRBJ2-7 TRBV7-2 CASSFKAGHSYEQYF TGTGCCAGCAGCTTCAAAGCGGGGCACTCCTACGAGCAGTACTTC
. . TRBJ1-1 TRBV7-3 CASSLAGGRDTEAFF TGTGCCAGCAGCTTAGCGGGGGGCCGGGACACTGAAGCTTTCTTT
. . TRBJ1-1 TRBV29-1 CSVRIRTGRNTEAFF TGCAGCGTTCGGATCCGGACCGGGAGGAACACTGAAGCTTTCTTT
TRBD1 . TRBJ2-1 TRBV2 CASSSGTGSDEQFF TGTGCCAGCTCCTCCGGGACAGGGTCCGATGAGCAGTTCTTC
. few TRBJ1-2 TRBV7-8 CASSPTGGNDGYTF TGTGCCAGCAGCCCGACGGGAGGGAATGATGGCTACACCTTC